The subject of this entry is one T cell receptor (beta chain). Its antigen is as yet unknown. This CDR3 contains 15 residues. Germline V lookup: CDR1 WSHSY, CDR2 SAAADI. J lost 1 base, V lost 7 bases, and 8 bases had no gene match. This entry belongs to a study of lymphopenia after photon versus proton radiotherapy. Points from the study as a whole: After the lymphocyte nadir, photon-treated repertoires showed oligoclonal expansion, especially of CD8+ Temra cells.

TCRdb keeps only in-frame clones here, not all; method: immunoSEQ multiplex PCR. The repertoire has 150,000 to 200,000 clones, around nine tenths of them found once; the top ten carry about 4.7%. The origin of this receptor is a man aged 50-59 years with gastric cancer. Sequenced here: peripheral blood, sampled from a patient treated with photon-based radiotherapy. V and J are TRBV10-2 and TRBJ2-7, with 9 bases lining up with TRBD1. The CDR3 DNA follows: TGCGCCAGCACCCCCCGGACAGGGGATTCCTACGAGCAGTACTTC. Residues: CASTPRTGDSYEQYF.